This T cell receptor beta chain stems from a study of OX40 agonist ivuxolimab in advanced cancers. Study-wide background: Each patient was given ivuxolimab into a vein every 2 weeks, at 0.01 to 10 mg/kg.

Notes on the study in general: Normalized T-cell clonal expansion was also low in some nonresponders.

Sequencing used immunoSEQ multiplex PCR; TCRdb keeps in-frame clones, though not all of them. The sample lists roughly 35,000 clones, about 85% seen once, with 3.5% to 5% in the top ten. Concerning this clone: As yet, its antigen is unknown.

Peripheral blood came from all dose cohorts at three timepoints. The CDR3 covers 13 residues. Germline CDR1 and CDR2: SQVTM and ANQGSEA. After removal of 1 base from V and 10 bases from J, the junction contained 6 bases not matched to a gene. This material consisted of CD4+ or CD8+ T cells sorted from blood, taken in a trial of the OX40 agonist ivuxolimab. The chain employs TRBV29-1 and TRBJ1-4; 7 positions match TRBD1. The source of this sequence is an adult with an advanced solid tumor such as melanoma, head and neck, liver or kidney cancer. The CDR3 spells CSVEGQGTRKLFF. The DNA of the CDR3 is TGCAGCGTTGAAGGACAGGGCACCAGAAAACTGTTTTTT.